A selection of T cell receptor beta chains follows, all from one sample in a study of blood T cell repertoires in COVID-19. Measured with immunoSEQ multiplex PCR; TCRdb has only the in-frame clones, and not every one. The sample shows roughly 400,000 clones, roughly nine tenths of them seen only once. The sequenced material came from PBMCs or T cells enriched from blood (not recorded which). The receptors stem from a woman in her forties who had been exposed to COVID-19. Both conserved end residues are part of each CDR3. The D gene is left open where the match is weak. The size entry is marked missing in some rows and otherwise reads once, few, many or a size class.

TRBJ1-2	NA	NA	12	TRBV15	CATSRGGLGYTF	TGTGCCACCAGCAGAGGAGGGTTGGGCTACACCTTC
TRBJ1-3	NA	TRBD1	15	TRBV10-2	CASRDTGGSGNTIYF	TGCGCCAGCAGGGATACAGGGGGCTCTGGAAACACCATATATTTT
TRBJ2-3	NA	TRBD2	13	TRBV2	CADSGGYTDTQYF	TGTGCCGATAGCGGGGGGTACACAGATACGCAGTATTTT
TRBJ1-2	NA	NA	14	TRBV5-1	CASRRIGGDYGYTF	TGCGCCAGCAGACGAATCGGCGGCGACTATGGCTACACCTTC
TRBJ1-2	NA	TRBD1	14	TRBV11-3	CASSSTGGIYGYTF	TGTGCCAGCAGCTCGACAGGGGGCATCTATGGCTACACCTTC
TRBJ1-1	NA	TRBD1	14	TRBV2	CASSAGTGGTEAFF	TGTGCCAGCAGCGCCGGGACAGGGGGTACTGAAGCTTTCTTT
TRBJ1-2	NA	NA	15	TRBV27	CASTDRHGGNYGYTF	TGTGCCAGCACAGATCGCCACGGCGGTAACTATGGCTACACCTTC
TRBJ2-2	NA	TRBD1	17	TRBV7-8	CASRQFSGQGGTGELFF	TGTGCCAGCAGACAATTTAGCGGACAGGGAGGCACCGGGGAGCTGTTTTTT
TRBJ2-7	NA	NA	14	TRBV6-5	CASSYSYRAYEQYF	TGTGCCAGCAGTTACTCCTACAGGGCTTACGAGCAGTACTTC
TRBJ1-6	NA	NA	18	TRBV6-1	CASSEAERQASVDSPLHF	TGTGCCAGCAGTGAAGCGGAACGGCAGGCGTCTGTTGATTCACCCCTCCACTTT
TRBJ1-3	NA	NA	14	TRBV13	CASSSEERGNTIYF	TGTGCCAGCAGCTCCGAGGAACGCGGAAACACCATATATTTT
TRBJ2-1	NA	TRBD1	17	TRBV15	CATSRDRASSSYNEQFF	TGTGCCACCAGCCGGGACAGGGCCTCGAGCTCCTACAATGAGCAGTTCTTC
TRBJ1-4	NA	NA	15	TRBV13	CASSLTDATNEKLFF	TGTGCCAGCAGCTTAACTGATGCAACTAATGAAAAACTGTTTTTT
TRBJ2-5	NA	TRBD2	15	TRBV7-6	CASSSIAGPSGAQYF	TGTGCCAGCAGCTCTATAGCGGGTCCCTCGGGGGCCCAGTACTTC
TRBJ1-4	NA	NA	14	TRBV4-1	CASSPTAVREKLFF	TGCGCCAGCAGCCCAACGGCGGTGCGTGAAAAACTGTTTTTT
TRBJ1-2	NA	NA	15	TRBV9	CASSVGRGIENGYTF	TGTGCCAGCAGCGTAGGTCGGGGGATCGAAAATGGCTACACCTTC
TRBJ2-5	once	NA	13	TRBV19	CASSKGQLETQYF	TGTGCCAGTTCGAAGGGGCAATTAGAGACCCAGTACTTC
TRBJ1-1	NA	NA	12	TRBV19	CASSQRTAEAFF	TGTGCCAGTAGTCAACGGACAGCCGAAGCTTTCTTT
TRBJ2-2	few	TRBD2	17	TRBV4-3	CASSSLEGGPNTGELFF	TGCGCCAGCAGCTCCCTAGAGGGAGGGCCAAACACCGGGGAGCTGTTTTTT
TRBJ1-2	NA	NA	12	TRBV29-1	CSVPGVNGGYTF	TGCAGCGTTCCTGGAGTGAATGGTGGCTACACCTTC
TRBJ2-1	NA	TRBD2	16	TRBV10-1	CASSGLSGGAANEQFF	TGCGCCAGCAGTGGACTCAGCGGGGGGGCAGCAAATGAGCAGTTCTTC
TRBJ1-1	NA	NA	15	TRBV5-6	CASSSGVGVNTEAFF	TGTGCCAGCAGCTCGGGGGTCGGGGTGAACACTGAAGCTTTCTTT
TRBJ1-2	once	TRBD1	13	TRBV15	CATGTGAFYGYTF	TGTGCCACCGGGACAGGGGCCTTCTATGGCTACACCTTC
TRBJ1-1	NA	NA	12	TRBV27	CASRTTGTEAFF	TGTGCCAGCAGGACCACAGGGACTGAAGCTTTCTTT
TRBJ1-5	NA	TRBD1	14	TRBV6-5	CASSPDRGSQPQHF	TGTGCCAGCAGTCCCGACAGGGGGAGTCAGCCCCAGCATTTT
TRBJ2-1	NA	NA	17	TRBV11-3	CASSLDGADPSYNEQFF	TGTGCCAGCAGCTTAGACGGAGCGGACCCCTCCTACAATGAGCAGTTCTTC
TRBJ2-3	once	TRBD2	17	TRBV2	CASSDSSGGAGTDTQYF	TGTGCCAGCAGTGACTCTAGCGGGGGGGCGGGGACAGATACGCAGTATTTT
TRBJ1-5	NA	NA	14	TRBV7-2	CASSEQVSNQPQHF	TGTGCCAGCAGCGAACAGGTTAGCAATCAGCCCCAGCATTTT
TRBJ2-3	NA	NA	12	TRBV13	CASSEGADTQYF	TGTGCCAGCAGCGAAGGAGCAGATACGCAGTATTTT
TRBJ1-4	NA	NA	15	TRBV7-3	CASSLTGGLNEKLFF	TGTGCCAGCAGCTTAACAGGGGGTTTGAATGAAAAACTGTTTTTT
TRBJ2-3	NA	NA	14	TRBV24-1	CATRSSGITDTQYF	TGTGCCACCAGGAGCTCGGGGATCACAGATACGCAGTATTTT
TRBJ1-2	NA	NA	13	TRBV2	CASYVSGNYGYTF	TGTGCCAGTTACGTAAGCGGGAACTATGGCTACACCTTC
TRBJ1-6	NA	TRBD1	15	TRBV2	CASNLLGQGKSPLHF	TGTGCCAGTAATCTTCTGGGACAGGGTAAATCACCCCTCCACTTT
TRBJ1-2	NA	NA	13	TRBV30	CASSPQRNYGYTF	TGTGCCTCCTCCCCGCAGAGGAACTATGGCTACACCTTC
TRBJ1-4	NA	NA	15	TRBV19	CASNGGEATNEKLFF	TGTGCCAGTAACGGGGGAGAAGCAACTAATGAAAAACTGTTTTTT
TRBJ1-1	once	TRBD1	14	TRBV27	CASSLFKGGVEAFF	TGTGCCAGCAGCCTTTTTAAAGGGGGCGTGGAAGCTTTCTTT
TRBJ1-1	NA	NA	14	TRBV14	CASSQKPLNTEAFF	TGTGCCAGCAGCCAAAAGCCCTTGAACACTGAAGCTTTCTTT
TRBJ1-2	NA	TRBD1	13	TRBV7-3	CASSTRQGYGYTF	TGTGCCAGCAGCACGCGACAGGGCTATGGCTACACCTTC
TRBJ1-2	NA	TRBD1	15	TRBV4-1	CASSLDRGISYGYTF	TGCGCCAGCAGCCTAGACAGGGGGATCTCTTATGGCTACACCTTC
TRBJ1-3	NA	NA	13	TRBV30	CALQEVSGNTIYF	TGTGCCTTACAAGAAGTCTCTGGAAACACCATATATTTT
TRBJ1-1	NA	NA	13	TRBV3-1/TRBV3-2	CASSQKGGTEAFF	TGTGCCAGCAGCCAGAAAGGGGGCACTGAAGCTTTCTTT
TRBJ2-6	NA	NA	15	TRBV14	CASSQRHSGANVLTF	TGTGCCAGCAGCCAGAGGCACTCTGGGGCCAACGTCCTGACTTTC
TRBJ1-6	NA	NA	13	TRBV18	CASSQIDNSPLHF	TGTGCCAGCTCACAAATCGATAATTCACCCCTCCACTTT
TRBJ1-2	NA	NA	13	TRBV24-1	CATSEHRNYGYTF	TGTGCCACCAGTGAACACAGGAACTATGGCTACACCTTC
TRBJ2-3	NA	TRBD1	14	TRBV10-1	CASSAGGLADTQYF	TGCGCCAGCAGTGCAGGGGGCCTCGCAGATACGCAGTATTTT
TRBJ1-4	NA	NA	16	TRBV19	CASSISRGATNEKLFF	TGTGCCAGTAGTATCTCCAGGGGAGCAACTAATGAAAAACTGTTTTTT
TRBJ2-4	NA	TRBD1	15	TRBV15	CATSSTGVAKNIQYF	TGTGCCACCAGCAGTACAGGGGTAGCCAAAAACATTCAGTACTTC
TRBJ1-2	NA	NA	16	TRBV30	CAWSPGVGVTNYGYTF	TGTGCCTGGAGTCCCGGGGTCGGGGTAACTAACTATGGCTACACCTTC
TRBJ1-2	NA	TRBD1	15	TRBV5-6	CASQRTGTGGNGYTF	TGTGCCAGCCAGCGTACCGGGACAGGGGGCAATGGCTACACCTTC